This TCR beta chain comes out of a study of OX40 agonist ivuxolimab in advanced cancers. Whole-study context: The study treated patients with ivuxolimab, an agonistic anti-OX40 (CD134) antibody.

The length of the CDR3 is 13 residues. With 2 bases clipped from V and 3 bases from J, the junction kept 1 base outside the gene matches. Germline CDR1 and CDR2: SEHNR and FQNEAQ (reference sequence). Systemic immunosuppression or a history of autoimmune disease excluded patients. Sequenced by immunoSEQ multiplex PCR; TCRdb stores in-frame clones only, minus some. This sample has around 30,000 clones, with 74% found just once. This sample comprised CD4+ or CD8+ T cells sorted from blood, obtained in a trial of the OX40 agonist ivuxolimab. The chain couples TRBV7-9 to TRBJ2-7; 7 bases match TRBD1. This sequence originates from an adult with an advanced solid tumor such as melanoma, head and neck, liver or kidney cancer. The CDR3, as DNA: TGTGCCAGCAGCTTATCAGGGGGCTACGAGCAGTACTTC. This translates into CASSLSGGYEQYF.